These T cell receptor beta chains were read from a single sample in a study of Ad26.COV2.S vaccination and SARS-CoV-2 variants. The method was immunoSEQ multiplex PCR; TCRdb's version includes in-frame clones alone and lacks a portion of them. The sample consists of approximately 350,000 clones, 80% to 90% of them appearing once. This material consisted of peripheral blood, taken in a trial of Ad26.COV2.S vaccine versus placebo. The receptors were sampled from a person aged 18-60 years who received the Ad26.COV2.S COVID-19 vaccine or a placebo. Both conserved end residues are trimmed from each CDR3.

CDR3aa: ASSYRAMTRGYT; len: 12; v_gene: TRBV6-5
CDR3aa: ASSVSGSHLYEQY; len: 13; v_gene: TRBV9
CDR3aa: ASSLLRSGDTQY; len: 12; v_gene: TRBV11-3
CDR3aa: ASSQRGVIRSYEQY; len: 14; v_gene: TRBV7-2
CDR3aa: ASLRDRNQPQH; len: 11; v_gene: TRBV2
CDR3aa: ASSQLEASSGNTIY; len: 14; v_gene: TRBV18
CDR3aa: ASGWTVNTEAF; len: 11; v_gene: TRBV11-3
CDR3aa: ASRDGGNGYT; len: 10; v_gene: TRBV6-6
CDR3aa: ASSPVPETQY; len: 10; v_gene: TRBV18
CDR3aa: ASSQGLSSYEQY; len: 12; v_gene: TRBV4-1
CDR3aa: ASSVWSRSTGELF; len: 13; v_gene: TRBV9
CDR3aa: ASSTGGPHEYATNEKLF; len: 17; v_gene: TRBV19
CDR3aa: ASSLNSATGGITEAF; len: 15; v_gene: TRBV7-3
CDR3aa: ASSRGSSNTGELF; len: 13; v_gene: TRBV18
CDR3aa: ASSQGGATDTQY; len: 12; v_gene: TRBV4-2
CDR3aa: ASSFGDEQY; len: 9; v_gene: TRBV27
CDR3aa: ASSQDDWGSGRMNTEAF; len: 17; v_gene: TRBV4-1
CDR3aa: ASSQTGSVTEAF; len: 12; v_gene: TRBV19
CDR3aa: ASSYSTGAGNTIY; len: 13; v_gene: TRBV6-5
CDR3aa: ASSQGGFAELF; len: 11; v_gene: TRBV4-1
CDR3aa: ASSGGGVSSYEQY; len: 13; v_gene: TRBV7-2
CDR3aa: ASSLSGLNTEAF; len: 12; v_gene: TRBV5-4
CDR3aa: ASSPLENTEAF; len: 11; v_gene: TRBV18
CDR3aa: ASSLTGLAGQETQY; len: 14; v_gene: TRBV5-1
CDR3aa: ASSLLPLVRDRLREQY; len: 16; v_gene: TRBV11-3
CDR3aa: ASGLASSRDTYYEQY; len: 15; v_gene: TRBV12-5
CDR3aa: ASSIPGQARAQY; len: 12; v_gene: TRBV19
CDR3aa: ASTIGGGGTEAF; len: 12; v_gene: TRBV7-9
CDR3aa: ASTMGTVLNEKLF; len: 13; v_gene: TRBV7-9
CDR3aa: ASNPLSNYGYT; len: 11; v_gene: TRBV12-3/TRBV12-4
CDR3aa: SAGRTAGYT; len: 9; v_gene: TRBV20-1
CDR3aa: ASSYPTYEQY; len: 10; v_gene: TRBV5-5
CDR3aa: ASSLARLADYEQY; len: 13; v_gene: TRBV7-9
CDR3aa: ATLSDRNYGYT; len: 11; v_gene: TRBV6-5
CDR3aa: ASKRLAGGGNTGELF; len: 15; v_gene: TRBV2
CDR3aa: ASSSGQGSYEQY; len: 12; v_gene: TRBV2
CDR3aa: ASSSAGTSYEQY; len: 12; v_gene: TRBV5-4
CDR3aa: ASSHLFNTGANVLT; len: 14; v_gene: TRBV4-1
CDR3aa: ATGGSGANVLT; len: 11; v_gene: TRBV7-7
CDR3aa: ASSVGAFNEKLF; len: 12; v_gene: TRBV9
CDR3aa: ASSSFGGLAKNIQY; len: 14; v_gene: TRBV3-1/TRBV3-2
CDR3aa: ASSRGDRANEAF; len: 12; v_gene: TRBV5-6
CDR3aa: ASSSAGVSYNEQF; len: 13; v_gene: TRBV5-1
CDR3aa: ASSYSRDTEAF; len: 11; v_gene: TRBV6-5
CDR3aa: ASGRGPHTDTQY; len: 12; v_gene: TRBV3-1/TRBV3-2
CDR3aa: ASSVGGWETQY; len: 11; v_gene: TRBV9
CDR3aa: ASSFRDLNSPLH; len: 12; v_gene: TRBV6-5
CDR3aa: ASSLEEGGSSYNSPLH; len: 16; v_gene: TRBV13
CDR3aa: ASSLKGQLYGYT; len: 12; v_gene: TRBV7-2
CDR3aa: ASSQDGTPAGYTEAF; len: 15; v_gene: TRBV4-2
CDR3aa: AISESEGPRNSGGYT; len: 15; v_gene: TRBV10-3
CDR3aa: ASSTPGAYEQY; len: 11; v_gene: TRBV7-2
CDR3aa: ASIPRGASPTQY; len: 12; v_gene: TRBV6-6